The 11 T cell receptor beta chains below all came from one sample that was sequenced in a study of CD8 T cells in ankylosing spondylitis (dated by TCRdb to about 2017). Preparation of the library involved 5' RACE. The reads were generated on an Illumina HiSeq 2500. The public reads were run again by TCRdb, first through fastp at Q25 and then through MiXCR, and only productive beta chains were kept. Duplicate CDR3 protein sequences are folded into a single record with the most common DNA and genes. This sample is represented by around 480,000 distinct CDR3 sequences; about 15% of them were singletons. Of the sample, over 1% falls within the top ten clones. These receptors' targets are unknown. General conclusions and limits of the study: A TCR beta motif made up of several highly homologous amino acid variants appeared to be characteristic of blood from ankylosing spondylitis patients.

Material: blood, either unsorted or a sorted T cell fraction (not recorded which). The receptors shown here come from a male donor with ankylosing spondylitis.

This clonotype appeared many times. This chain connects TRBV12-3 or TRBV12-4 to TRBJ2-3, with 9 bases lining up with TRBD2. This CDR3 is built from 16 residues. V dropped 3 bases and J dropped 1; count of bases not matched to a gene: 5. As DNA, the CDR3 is TGTGCCAGCAGTTTGGGTAGCGGGAGACGCACAGATACGCAGTATTTT. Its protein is CASSLGSGRRTDTQYF.

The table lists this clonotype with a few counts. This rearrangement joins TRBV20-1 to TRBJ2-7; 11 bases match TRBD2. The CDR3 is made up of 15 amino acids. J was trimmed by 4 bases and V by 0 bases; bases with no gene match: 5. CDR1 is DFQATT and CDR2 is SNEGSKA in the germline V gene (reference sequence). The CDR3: CSAREGTSGTYEQYF. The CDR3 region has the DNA TGCAGTGCTAGAGAAGGGACTAGCGGAACTTACGAGCAGTACTTC.

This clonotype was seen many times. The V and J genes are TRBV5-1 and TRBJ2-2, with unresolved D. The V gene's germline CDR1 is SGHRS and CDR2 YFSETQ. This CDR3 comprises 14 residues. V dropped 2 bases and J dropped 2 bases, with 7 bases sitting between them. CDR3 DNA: TGCGCCAGCAGCTTATCACGCAACACCGGGGAGCTGTTTTTT. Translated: CASSLSRNTGELFF. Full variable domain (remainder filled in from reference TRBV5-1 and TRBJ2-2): KAGVTQTPRYLIKTRGQQVTLSCSPISGHRSVSWYQQTPGQGLQFLFEYFSETQRNKGNFPGRFSGRQFSNSRSEMNVSTLELGDSALYLCASSLSRNTGELFFGEGSRLTVL.

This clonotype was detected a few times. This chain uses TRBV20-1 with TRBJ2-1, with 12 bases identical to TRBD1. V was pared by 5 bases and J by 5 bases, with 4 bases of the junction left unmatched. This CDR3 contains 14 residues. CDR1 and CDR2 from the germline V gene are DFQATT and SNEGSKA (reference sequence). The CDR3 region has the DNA TGCAGTGCTGGGGACAGGGGGCTTGACAATGAGCAGTTCTTC. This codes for CSAGDRGLDNEQFF.

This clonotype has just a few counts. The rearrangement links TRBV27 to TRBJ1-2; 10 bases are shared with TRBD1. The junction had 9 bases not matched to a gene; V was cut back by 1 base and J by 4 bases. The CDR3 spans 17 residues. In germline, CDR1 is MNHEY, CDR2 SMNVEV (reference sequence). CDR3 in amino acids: CASSLFGQGVPFYGYTF. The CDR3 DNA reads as TGTGCCAGCAGTTTATTCGGACAGGGGGTACCCTTCTATGGCTACACCTTC.

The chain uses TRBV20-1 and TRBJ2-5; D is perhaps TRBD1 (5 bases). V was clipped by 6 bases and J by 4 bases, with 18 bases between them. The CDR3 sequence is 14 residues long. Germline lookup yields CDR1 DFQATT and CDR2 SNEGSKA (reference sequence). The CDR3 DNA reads TGCAGTGCCAGGGCCCTCGGAGTTCCAGAGACCCAGTACTTC. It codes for CSARALGVPETQYF.

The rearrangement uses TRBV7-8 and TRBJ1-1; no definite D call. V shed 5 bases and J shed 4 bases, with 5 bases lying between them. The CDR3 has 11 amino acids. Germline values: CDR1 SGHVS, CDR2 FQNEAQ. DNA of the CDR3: TGTGCCAGCAGCCCCACCACTGAAGCTTTCTTT. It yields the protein CASSPTTEAFF.

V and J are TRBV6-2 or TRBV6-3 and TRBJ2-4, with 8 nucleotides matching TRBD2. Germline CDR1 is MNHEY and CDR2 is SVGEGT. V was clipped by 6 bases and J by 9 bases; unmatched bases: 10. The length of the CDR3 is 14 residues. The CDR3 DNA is TGTGCCAGCAGCTCGTCCGGGACTAGAGCCATTCAGTACTTC. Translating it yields CASSSSGTRAIQYF.

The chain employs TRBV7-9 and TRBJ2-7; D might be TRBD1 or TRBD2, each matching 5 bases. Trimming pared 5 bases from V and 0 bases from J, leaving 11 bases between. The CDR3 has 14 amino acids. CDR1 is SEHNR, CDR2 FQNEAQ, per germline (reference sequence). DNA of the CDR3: TGTGCCAGCAGCAAGGGACGGGACTCCTACGAGCAGTACTTC. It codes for CASSKGRDSYEQYF.

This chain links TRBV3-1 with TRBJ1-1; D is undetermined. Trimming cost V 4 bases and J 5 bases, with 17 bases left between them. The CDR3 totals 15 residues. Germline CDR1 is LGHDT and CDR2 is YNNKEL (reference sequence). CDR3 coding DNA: TGTGCCAGCAGCCTTTACAGCCAGACGGGGACTGAAGCTTTCTTT. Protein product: CASSLYSQTGTEAFF.

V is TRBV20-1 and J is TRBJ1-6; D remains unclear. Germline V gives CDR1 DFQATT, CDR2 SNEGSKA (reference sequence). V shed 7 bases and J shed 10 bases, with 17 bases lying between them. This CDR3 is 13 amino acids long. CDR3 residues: CSVTRRSESPLHF. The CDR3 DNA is TGCAGTGTCACCCGGCGGTCAGAATCACCCCTCCACTTT.